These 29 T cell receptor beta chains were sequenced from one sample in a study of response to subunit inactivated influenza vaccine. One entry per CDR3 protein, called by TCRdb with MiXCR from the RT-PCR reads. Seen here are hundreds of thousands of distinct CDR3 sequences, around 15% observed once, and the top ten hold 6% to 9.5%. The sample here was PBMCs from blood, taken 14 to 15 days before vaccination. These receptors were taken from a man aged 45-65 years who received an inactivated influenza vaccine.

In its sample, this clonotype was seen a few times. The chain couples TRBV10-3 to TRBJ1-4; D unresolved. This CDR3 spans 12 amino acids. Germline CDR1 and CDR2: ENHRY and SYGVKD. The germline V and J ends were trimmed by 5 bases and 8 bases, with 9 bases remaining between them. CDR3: CAISRAGEKLFF. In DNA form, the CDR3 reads TGTGCCATCAGTCGAGCAGGAGAAAAACTGTTTTTT.

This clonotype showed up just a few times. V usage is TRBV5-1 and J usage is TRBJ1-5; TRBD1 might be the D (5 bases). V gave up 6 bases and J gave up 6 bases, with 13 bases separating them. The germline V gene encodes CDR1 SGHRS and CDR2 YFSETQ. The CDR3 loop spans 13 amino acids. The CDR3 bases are TGCGCCAGCATGGGCAGGGCTGTTCAGCCCCAGCATTTT. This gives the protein CASMGRAVQPQHF.

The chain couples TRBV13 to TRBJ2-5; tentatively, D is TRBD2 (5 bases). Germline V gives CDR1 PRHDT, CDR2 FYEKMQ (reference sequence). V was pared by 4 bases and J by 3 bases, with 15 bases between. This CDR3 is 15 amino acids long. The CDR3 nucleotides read TGTGCCAGCAGCTCCGATCCGGGAACCGAAGAGACCCAGTACTTC. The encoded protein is CASSSDPGTEETQYF.

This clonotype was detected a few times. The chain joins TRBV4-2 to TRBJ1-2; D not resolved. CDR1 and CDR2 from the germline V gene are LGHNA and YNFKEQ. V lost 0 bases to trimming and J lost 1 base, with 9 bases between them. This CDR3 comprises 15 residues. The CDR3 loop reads CASSQENNDNYGYTF. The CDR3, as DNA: TGTGCCAGCAGCCAAGAAAACAACGATAACTATGGCTACACCTTC.

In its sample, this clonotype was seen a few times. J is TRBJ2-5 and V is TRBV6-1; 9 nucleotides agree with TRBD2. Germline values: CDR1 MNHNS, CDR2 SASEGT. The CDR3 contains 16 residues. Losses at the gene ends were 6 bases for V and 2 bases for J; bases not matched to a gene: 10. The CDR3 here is CASRPFSGSGQETQYF. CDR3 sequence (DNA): TGTGCCAGCAGACCATTTAGCGGGAGTGGTCAAGAGACCCAGTACTTC.

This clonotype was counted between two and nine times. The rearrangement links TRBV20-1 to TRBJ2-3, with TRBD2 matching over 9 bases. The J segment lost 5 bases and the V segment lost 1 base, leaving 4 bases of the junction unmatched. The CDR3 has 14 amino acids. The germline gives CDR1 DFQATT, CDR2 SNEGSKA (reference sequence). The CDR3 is CSARAAGGLDTQYF. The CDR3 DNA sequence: TGCAGTGCTAGAGCAGCGGGGGGATTAGATACGCAGTATTTT.

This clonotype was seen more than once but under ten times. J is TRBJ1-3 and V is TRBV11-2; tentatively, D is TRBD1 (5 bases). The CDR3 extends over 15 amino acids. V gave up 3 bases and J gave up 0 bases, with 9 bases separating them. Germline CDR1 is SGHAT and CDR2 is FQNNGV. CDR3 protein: CASSLLRGSGNTIYF. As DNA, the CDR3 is TGTGCCAGCAGCTTGTTGAGGGGCTCTGGAAACACCATATATTTT. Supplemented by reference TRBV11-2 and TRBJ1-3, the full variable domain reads EAGVAQSPRYKIIEKRQSVAFWCNPISGHATLYWYQQILGQGPKLLIQFQNNGVVDDSQLPKDRFSAERLKGVDSTLKIQPAKLEDSAVYLCASSLLRGSGNTIYFGEGSWLTVV.

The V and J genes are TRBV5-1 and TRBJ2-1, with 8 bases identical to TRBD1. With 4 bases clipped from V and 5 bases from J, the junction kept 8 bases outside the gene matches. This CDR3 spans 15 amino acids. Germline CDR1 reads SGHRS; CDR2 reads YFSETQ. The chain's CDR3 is CASSPRQGPNNEQFF. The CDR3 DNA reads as TGCGCCAGCAGCCCAAGACAGGGGCCCAACAATGAGCAGTTCTTC.

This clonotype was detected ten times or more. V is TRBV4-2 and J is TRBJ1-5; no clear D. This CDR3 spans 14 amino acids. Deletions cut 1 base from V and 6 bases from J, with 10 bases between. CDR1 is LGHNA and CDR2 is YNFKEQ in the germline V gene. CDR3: CASSQGGRSQPQHF. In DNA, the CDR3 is TGTGCCAGCAGCCAAGGAGGAAGGAGTCAGCCCCAGCATTTT.

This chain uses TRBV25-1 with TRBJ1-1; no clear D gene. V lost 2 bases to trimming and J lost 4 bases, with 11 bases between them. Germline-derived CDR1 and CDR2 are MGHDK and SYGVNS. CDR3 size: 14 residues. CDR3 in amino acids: CASSEAYGVTEAFF. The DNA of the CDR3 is TGTGCCAGCAGTGAAGCTTACGGTGTCACTGAAGCTTTCTTT.

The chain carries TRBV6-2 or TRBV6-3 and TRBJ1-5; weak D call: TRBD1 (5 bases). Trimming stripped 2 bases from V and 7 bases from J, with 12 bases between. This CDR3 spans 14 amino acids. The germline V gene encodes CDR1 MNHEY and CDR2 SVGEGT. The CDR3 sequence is CASSYGREGQPQHF. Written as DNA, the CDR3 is TGTGCCAGCAGTTACGGCAGGGAGGGACAGCCCCAGCATTTT.

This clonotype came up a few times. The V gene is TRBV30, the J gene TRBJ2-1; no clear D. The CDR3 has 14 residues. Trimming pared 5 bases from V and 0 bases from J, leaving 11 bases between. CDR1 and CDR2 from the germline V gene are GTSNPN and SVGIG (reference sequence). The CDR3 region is CAWGKGYSYNEQFF. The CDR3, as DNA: TGTGCCTGGGGCAAGGGCTACTCCTACAATGAGCAGTTCTTC.

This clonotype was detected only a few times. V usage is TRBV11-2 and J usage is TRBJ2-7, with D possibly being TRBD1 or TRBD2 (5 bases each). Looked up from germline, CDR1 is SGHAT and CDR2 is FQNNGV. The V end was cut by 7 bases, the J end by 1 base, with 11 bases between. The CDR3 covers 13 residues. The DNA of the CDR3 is TGTGCCAGCAAGAGGGGAGTTTCCTACGAGCAGTACTTC. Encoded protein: CASKRGVSYEQYF. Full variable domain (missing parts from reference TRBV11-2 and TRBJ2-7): EAGVAQSPRYKIIEKRQSVAFWCNPISGHATLYWYQQILGQGPKLLIQFQNNGVVDDSQLPKDRFSAERLKGVDSTLKIQPAKLEDSAVYLCASKRGVSYEQYFGPGTRLTVT.

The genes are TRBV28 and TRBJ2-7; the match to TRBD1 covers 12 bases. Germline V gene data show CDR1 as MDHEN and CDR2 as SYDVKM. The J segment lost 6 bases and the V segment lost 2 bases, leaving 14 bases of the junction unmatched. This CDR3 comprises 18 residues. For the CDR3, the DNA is TGTGCCAGCAGTTTAGATTCAGGGACAGGGGGCGTTAAGGCCGAGCAGTACTTC. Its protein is CASSLDSGTGGVKAEQYF.

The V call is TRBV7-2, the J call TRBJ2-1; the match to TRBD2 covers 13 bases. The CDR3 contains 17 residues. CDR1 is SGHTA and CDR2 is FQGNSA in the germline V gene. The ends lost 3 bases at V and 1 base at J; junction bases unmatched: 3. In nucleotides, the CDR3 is TGTGCCAGCAGCTTTACTAGCGGGGGGGGGTCCTACAATGAGCAGTTCTTC. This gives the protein CASSFTSGGGSYNEQFF.

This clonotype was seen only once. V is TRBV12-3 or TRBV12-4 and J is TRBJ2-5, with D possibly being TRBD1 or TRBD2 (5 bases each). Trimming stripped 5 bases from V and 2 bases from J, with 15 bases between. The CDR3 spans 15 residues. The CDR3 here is CASSPLGDRQETQYF. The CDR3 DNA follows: TGTGCCAGCAGTCCCTTGGGGGACCGACAAGAGACCCAGTACTTC.

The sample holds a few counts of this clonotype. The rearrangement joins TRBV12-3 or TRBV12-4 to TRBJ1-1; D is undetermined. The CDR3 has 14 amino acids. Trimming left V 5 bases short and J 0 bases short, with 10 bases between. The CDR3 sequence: CASSTTRLNTEAFF. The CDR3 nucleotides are TGTGCCAGCAGTACGACAAGACTGAACACTGAAGCTTTCTTT.

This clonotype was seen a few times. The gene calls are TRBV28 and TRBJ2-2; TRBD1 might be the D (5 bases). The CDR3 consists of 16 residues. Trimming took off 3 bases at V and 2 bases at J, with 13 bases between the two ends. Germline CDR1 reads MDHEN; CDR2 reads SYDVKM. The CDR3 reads CASSFSWTRNTGELFF. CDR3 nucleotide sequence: TGTGCCAGCAGTTTTTCTTGGACAAGAAACACCGGGGAGCTGTTTTTT.

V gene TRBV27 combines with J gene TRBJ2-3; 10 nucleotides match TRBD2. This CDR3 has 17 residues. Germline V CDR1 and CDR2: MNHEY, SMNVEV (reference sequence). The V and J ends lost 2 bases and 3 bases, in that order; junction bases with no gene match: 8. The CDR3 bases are TGTGCCAGCAGTTTAAAGTTTATGGGACTAGCGACAGATACGCAGTATTTT. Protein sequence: CASSLKFMGLATDTQYF.

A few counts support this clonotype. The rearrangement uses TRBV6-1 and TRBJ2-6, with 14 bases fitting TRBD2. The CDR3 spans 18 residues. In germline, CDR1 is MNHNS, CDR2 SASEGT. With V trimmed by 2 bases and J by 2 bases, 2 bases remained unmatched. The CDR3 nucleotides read TGTGCCAGCAGTGAACCGGGACTAGCGGGAGCTGGGGCCAACGTCCTGACTTTC. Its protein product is CASSEPGLAGAGANVLTF.

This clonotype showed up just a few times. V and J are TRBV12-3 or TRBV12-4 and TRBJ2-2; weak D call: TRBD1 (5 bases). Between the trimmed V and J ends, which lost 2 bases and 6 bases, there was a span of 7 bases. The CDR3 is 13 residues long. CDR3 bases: TGTGCCAGCAGTTTACCAGGGCCCGGGGAGCTGTTTTTT. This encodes CASSLPGPGELFF.

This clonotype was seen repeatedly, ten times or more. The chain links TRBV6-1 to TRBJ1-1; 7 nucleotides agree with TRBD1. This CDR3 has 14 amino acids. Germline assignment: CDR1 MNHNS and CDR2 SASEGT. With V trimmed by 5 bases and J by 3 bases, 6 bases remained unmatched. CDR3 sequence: CASSRSDRDTEAFF. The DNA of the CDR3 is TGTGCCAGCAGTCGAAGCGACAGGGACACTGAAGCTTTCTTT.

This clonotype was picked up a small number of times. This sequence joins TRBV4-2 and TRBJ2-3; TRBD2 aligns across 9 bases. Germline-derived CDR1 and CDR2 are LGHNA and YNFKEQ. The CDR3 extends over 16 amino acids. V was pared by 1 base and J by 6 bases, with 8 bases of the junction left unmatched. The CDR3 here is CASSQVLRGGRDTQYF. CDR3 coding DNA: TGTGCCAGCAGCCAAGTCCTGCGGGGGGGCCGGGATACGCAGTATTTT.

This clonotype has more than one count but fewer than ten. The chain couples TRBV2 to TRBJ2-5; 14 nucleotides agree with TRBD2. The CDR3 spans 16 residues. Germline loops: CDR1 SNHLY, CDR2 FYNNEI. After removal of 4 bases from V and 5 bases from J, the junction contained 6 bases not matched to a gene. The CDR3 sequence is CASSAGTSGSWETQYF. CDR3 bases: TGTGCCAGCAGTGCCGGGACTAGCGGGAGCTGGGAGACCCAGTACTTC.

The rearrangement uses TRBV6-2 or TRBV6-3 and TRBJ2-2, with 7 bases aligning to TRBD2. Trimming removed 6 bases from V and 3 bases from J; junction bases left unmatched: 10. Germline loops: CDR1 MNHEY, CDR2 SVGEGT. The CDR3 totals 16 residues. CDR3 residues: CASRRARELDTGELFF. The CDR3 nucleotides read TGTGCCAGCAGGAGGGCGCGGGAGTTAGACACCGGGGAGCTGTTTTTT.

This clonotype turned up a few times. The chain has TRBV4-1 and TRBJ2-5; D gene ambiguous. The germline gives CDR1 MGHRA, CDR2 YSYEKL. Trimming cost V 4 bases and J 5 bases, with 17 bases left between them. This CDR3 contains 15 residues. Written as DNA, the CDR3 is TGCGCCAGCAGCCCGGAAGTTGGGTCCAGGGAGACCCAGTACTTC. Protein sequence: CASSPEVGSRETQYF.

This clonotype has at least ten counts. CDR3: CASSPGPHEQYF. CDR3 coding DNA: TGTGCCAGCAGCCCCGGGCCCCACGAGCAGTACTTC. This sequence joins TRBV6-2 or TRBV6-3 and TRBJ2-7; D not certain. The CDR3 loop spans 12 amino acids. Trimming took off 6 bases at V and 5 bases at J, with 11 bases between the two ends. The germline V gene encodes CDR1 MNHEY and CDR2 SVGEGT.

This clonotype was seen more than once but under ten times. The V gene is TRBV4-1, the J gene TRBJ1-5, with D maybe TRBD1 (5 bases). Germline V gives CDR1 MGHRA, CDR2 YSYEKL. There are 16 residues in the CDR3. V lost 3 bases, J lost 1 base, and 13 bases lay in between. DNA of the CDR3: TGCGCCAGCAGCCATGGGCAGGACACCAGCAATCAGCCCCAGCATTTT. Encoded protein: CASSHGQDTSNQPQHF.

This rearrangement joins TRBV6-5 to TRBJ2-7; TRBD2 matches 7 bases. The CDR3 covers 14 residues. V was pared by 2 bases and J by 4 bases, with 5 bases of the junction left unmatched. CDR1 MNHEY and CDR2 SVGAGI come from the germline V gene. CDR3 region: CASSYGRGGYEQYF. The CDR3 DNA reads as TGTGCCAGCAGTTACGGACGGGGAGGGTACGAGCAGTACTTC.